The present TCR beta chain was sequenced within a study of OX40 agonist ivuxolimab in advanced cancers. Germline CDR1 is SEHNR and CDR2 is FQNEAQ (reference sequence). After removal of 5 bases from V and 2 bases from J, the junction contained 12 bases not matched to a gene. This CDR3 spans 18 amino acids. Autoimmune disease history or systemic immunosuppression excluded patients. The table came from immunoSEQ multiplex PCR; TCRdb's copy has only in-frame clones and leaves some out. The sample carries 70,000 or so clones, 75% to 90% recorded once. This TCR came from an adult with an advanced solid tumor such as melanoma, head and neck, liver or kidney cancer. Specimen: CD4+ or CD8+ T cells sorted from blood, collected in a trial of the OX40 agonist ivuxolimab. The V call is TRBV7-9, the J call TRBJ2-3, with 11 bases matching TRBD2. Here the CDR3 reads CASSRRASTSGTTDTQYF. The CDR3 region has the DNA TGTGCCAGCAGCCGACGAGCGTCGACTAGCGGGACCACAGATACGCAGTATTTT.